The clone carrying this T cell receptor beta chain was seen at least ten times. The data stem from a study of T cells in Graves' hyperthyroidism and ophthalmopathy. Amplified regions were TCR beta CDR3 sequences from RNA transcripts. TCR CDR3 regions were first amplified by RT-PCR with HTBI primers. TCRdb re-derived calls from the multiplex PCR reads in MiXCR, one entry per CDR3 protein. Of under 550,000 distinct CDR3 sequences in the sample, about an eighth were seen once. The ends lost 5 bases at V and 4 bases at J; junction bases unmatched: 8. The V gene's germline CDR1 is SGHVS and CDR2 FQNEAQ. This CDR3 comprises 15 residues.

The receptor was isolated from a woman between 18 and 29 years old with Graves' hyperthyroidism. The material sequenced was blood. J is TRBJ2-5 and V is TRBV7-8, with TRBD1 matching 9 bases. CDR3 loop: CASSPRQGEGETQYF. CDR3 in DNA: TGTGCCAGCAGCCCCAGACAGGGGGAGGGAGAGACCCAGTACTTC.